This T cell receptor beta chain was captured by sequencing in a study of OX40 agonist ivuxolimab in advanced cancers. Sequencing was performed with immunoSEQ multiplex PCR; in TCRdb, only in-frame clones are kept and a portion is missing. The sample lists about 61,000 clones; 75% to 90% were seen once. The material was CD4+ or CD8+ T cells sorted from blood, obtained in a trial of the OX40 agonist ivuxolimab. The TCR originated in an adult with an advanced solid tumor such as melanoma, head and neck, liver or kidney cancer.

The CDR3 coding sequence is TGCGCCAGCAACCCTGGGACAGCGGCCTATGGCTACACCTTC. It translates to CASNPGTAAYGYTF. The rearrangement links TRBV5-1 to TRBJ1-2; 7 bases align to TRBD1. V gave up 6 bases and J gave up 4 bases; unmatched junction bases: 9. This CDR3 has 14 residues. CDR1 and CDR2 from the germline V gene are SGHRS and YFSETQ.